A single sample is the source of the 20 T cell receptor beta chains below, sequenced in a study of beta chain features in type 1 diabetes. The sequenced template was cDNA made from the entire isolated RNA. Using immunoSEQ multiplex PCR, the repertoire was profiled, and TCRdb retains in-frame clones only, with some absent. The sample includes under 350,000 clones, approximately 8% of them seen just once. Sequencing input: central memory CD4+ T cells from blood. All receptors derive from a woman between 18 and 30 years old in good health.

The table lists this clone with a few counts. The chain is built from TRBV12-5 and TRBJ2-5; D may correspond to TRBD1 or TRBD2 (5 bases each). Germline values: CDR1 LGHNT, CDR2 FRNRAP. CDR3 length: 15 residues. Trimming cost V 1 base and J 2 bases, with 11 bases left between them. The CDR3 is CASGLAGSKQETQYF. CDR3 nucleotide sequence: TGTGCTAGTGGTTTGGCAGGGAGTAAACAAGAGACCCAGTACTTC.

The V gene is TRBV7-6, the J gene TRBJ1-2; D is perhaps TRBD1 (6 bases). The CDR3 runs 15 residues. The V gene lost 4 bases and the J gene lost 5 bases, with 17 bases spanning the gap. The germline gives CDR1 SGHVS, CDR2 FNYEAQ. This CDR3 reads CASSSGQSVVYGYTF. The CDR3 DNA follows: TGTGCCAGCAGCTCCGGACAGTCGGTTGTGTATGGCTACACCTTC.

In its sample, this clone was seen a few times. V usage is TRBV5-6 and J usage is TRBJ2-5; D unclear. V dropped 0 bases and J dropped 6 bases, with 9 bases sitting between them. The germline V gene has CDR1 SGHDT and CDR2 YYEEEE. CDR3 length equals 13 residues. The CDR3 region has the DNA TGTGCCAGCAGCTTGGTCCTATTGCAGACCCAGTACTTC. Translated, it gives CASSLVLLQTQYF.

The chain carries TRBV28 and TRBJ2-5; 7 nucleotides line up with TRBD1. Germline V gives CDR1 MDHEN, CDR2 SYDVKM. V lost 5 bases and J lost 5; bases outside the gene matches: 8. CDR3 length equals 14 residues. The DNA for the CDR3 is TGTGCCAGCAGTCTTAAGGGGGCCGGGGAGACCCAGTACTTC. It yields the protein CASSLKGAGETQYF.

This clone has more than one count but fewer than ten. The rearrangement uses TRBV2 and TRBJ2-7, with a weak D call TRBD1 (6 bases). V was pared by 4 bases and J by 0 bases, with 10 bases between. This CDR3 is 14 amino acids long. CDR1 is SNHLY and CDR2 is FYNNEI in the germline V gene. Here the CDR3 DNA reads TGTGCCAGCAGTGCGCAGGGGCTCTCCTACGAGCAGTACTTC. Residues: CASSAQGLSYEQYF.

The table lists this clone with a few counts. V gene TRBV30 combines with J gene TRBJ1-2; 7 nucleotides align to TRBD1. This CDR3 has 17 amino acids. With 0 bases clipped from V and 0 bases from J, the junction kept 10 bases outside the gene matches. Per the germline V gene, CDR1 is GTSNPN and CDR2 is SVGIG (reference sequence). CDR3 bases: TGTGCCTGGAGTGTTCGTCCCGGGACAGTTACTAACTATGGCTACACCTTC. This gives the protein CAWSVRPGTVTNYGYTF.

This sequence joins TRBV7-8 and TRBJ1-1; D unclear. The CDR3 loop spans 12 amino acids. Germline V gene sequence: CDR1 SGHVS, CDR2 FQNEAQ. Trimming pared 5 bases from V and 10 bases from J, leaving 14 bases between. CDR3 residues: CASSPQVTGAFF. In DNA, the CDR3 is TGTGCCAGCAGCCCCCAGGTGACGGGAGCTTTCTTT.

CDR3 DNA: TGTGCCAGCAGCCCCAGACAGGTAGCTAACTATGGCTACACCTTC. Its translation is CASSPRQVANYGYTF. The J gene is TRBJ1-2, the V gene TRBV13; tentative D call: TRBD1 (6 bases). The V gene lost 5 bases and the J gene lost 0 bases, with 13 bases spanning the gap. Germline-derived CDR1 and CDR2 are PRHDT and FYEKMQ (reference sequence). This CDR3 comprises 15 residues.

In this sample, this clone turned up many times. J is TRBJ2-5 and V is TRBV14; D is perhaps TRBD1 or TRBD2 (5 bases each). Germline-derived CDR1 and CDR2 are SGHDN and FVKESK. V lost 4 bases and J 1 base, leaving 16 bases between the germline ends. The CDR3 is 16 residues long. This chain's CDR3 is CASSPSLVGAQETQYF. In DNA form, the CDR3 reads TGTGCCAGCAGCCCTAGTCTGGTCGGGGCCCAAGAGACCCAGTACTTC.

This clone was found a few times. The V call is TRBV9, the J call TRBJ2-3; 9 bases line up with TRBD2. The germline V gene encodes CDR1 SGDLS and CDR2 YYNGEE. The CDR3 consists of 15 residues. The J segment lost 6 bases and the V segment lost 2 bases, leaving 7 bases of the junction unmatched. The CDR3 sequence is CASSVTRGGRDTQYF. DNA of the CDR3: TGTGCCAGCAGCGTGACGCGGGGGGGCAGGGATACGCAGTATTTT.

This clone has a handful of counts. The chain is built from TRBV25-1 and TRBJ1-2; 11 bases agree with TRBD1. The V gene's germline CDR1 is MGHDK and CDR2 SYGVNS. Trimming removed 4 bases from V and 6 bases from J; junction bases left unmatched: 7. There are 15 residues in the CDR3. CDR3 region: CASSGDRGSTNGYTF. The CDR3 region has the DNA TGTGCCAGCAGTGGGGACAGGGGGTCAACGAATGGCTACACCTTC.

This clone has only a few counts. The CDR3 nucleotides are TGTGCCAGCAGCCAAGACCGCCCCTACAATGAGCAGTTCTTC. It is translated as CASSQDRPYNEQFF. The chain employs TRBV4-2 and TRBJ2-1; D uncertain. The germline V and J ends were trimmed by 0 bases and 2 bases, with 5 bases remaining between them. The CDR3 contains 14 residues. CDR1 is LGHNA, CDR2 YNFKEQ, per germline.

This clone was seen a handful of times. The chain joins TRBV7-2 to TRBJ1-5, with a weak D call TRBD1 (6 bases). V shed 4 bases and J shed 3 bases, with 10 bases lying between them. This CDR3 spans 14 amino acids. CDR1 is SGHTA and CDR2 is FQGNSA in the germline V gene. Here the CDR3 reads CASSSDSYNQPQHF. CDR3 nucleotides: TGTGCCAGCAGCTCGGACAGCTACAATCAGCCCCAGCATTTT.

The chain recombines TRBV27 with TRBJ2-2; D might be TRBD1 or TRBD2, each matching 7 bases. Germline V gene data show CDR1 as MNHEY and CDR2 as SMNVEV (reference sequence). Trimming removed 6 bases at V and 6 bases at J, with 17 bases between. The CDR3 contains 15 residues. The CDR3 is CASSQGGRSAGELFF. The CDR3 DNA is TGTGCCAGCAGCCAGGGGGGGCGTTCAGCCGGGGAGCTGTTTTTT.

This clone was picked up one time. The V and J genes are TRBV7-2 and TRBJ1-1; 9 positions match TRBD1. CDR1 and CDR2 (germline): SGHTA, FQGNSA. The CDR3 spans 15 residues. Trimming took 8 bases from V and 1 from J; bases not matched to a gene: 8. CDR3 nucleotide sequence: TGTGCCAGCTTTAAGACAGGGGGGCCGAACACTGAAGCTTTCTTT. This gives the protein CASFKTGGPNTEAFF.

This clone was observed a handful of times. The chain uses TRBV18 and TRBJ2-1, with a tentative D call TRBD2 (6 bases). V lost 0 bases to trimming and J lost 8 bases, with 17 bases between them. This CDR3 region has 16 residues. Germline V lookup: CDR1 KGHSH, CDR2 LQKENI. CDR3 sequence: CASSPPGTGGVDEQFF. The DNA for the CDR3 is TGTGCCAGCTCACCACCGGGGACTGGGGGTGTGGATGAGCAGTTCTTC.

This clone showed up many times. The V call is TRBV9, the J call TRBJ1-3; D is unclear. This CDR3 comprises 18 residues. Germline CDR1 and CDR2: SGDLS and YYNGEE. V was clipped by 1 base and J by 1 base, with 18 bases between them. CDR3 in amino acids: CASSVSPRLGSSGNTIYF. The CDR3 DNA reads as TGTGCCAGCAGCGTATCCCCCAGGTTGGGAAGTTCTGGAAACACCATATATTTT.

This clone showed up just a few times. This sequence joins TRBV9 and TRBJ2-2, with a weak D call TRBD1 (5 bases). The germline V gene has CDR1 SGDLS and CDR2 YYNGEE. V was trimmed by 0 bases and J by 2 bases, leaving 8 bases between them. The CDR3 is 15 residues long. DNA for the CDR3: TGTGCCAGCAGCGTAGAACAGGTTAACACCGGGGAGCTGTTTTTT. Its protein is CASSVEQVNTGELFF.

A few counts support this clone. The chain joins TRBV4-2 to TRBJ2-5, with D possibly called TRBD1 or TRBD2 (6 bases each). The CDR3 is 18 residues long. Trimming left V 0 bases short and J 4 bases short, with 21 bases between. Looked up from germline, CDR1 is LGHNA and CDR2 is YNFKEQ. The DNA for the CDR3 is TGTGCCAGCAGCCAAGAAGTCTTTTCGGGGGCAGGGCGAGAGACCCAGTACTTC. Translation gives CASSQEVFSGAGRETQYF.

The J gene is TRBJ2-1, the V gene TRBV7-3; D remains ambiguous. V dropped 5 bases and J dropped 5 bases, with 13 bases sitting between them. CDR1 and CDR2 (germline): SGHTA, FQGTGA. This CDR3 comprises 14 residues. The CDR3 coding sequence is TGTGCCAGCAGCCCCTCCCACAGTAACAATGAGCAGTTCTTC. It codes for CASSPSHSNNEQFF.